This T cell receptor beta chain was identified in a study of cytomegalovirus exposure and HLA in healthy donors. Clones were read by immunoSEQ multiplex PCR, and TCRdb kept only the in-frame ones, dropping some. The profile covers about 110,000 clones, with around 89% appearing a single time and 1.4% taken by the ten largest. Trimming cost V 2 bases and J 4 bases, with 14 bases left between them. This CDR3 is built from 14 residues. The germline V gene has CDR1 GTSNPN and CDR2 SVGIG (reference sequence). The receptor comes from a woman in her twenties or thirties in good health and CMV-seropositive. The gene calls are TRBV30 and TRBJ1-1, with D tentatively TRBD1 (6 bases). The sample was PBMCs. As DNA, the CDR3 is TGTGCCTGGAGTTCACAGGGCAAAGGCACTGAAGCTTTCTTT. Protein product: CAWSSQGKGTEAFF.